These 2 T cell receptor beta chains came from one sample sequenced in a study of a mutant IDH1 vaccine in newly diagnosed glioma. Regarding time point: week 47, end of study. A 20-mer mutant IDH1 peptide at 300 ug was injected subcutaneously with topical imiquimod. Their recognized antigens are unknown. The table came from immunoSEQ multiplex PCR; TCRdb's copy has only in-frame clones and leaves some out. This table has tens of thousands of clones, approximately 80% appearing once. Here the sequenced sample was PBMCs, taken from a glioma patient whose treatment included an IDH1 peptide vaccine. The receptors were sampled from a middle-aged man with glioma.

The table lists this clone with a count of one. V is TRBV4-1 and J is TRBJ1-3; D gene unclear. CDR1 is MGHRA, CDR2 YSYEKL, per germline. V was trimmed by 1 base and J by 2 bases, leaving 12 bases between them. The CDR3 totals 16 residues. CDR3 in DNA: TGCGCCAGCAGCCAAGCCGATCAGAGGGCTGGAAACACCATATATTTT. Protein product: CASSQADQRAGNTIYF.

The chain links TRBV30 to TRBJ2-1; tentatively, D is TRBD2 (6 bases). Trimming shortened V by 3 bases and J by 8 bases, and 17 bases separated the two germline ends. Germline CDR1 and CDR2: GTSNPN and SVGIG (reference sequence). The CDR3 contains 14 residues. This CDR3 reads CAWSQTRGSDEQFF. The CDR3 region has the DNA TGTGCCTGGAGCCAGACTAGAGGGAGCGATGAGCAGTTCTTC.